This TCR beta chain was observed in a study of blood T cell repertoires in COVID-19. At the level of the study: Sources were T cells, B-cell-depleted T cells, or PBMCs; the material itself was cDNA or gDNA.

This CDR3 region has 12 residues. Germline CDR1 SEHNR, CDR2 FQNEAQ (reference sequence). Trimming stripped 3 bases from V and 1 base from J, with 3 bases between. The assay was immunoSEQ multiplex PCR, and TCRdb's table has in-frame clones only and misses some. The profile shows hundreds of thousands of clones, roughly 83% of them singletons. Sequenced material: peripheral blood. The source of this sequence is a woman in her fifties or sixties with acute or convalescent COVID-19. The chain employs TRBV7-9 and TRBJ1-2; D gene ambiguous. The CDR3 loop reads CASSFVNYGYTF. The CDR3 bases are TGTGCCAGCAGCTTCGTTAACTATGGCTACACCTTC. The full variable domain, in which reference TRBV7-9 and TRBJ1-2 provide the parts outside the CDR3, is DTGVSQNPRHKITKRGQNVTFRCDPISEHNRLYWYRQTLGQGPEFLTYFQNEAQLEKSRLLSDRFSAERPKGSFSTLEIQRTEQGDSAMYLCASSFVNYGYTFGSGTRLTVV.